This TCR beta chain derives from a study of T cells after yellow fever vaccination (dated by TCRdb to about 2019). Broadly, across the study: Libraries from fractions with low cell numbers were prepared with the SMART-Seq v4 Ultra Low Input RNA kit. To follow T-cell clones before and after both primary and booster YFV17D yellow fever vaccination, bulk TCR alpha and beta repertoires underwent longitudinal sequencing. Two healthy male donors made up the cohort, one aged 18 to 30 years and the other aged 30 to 39 years. Blood samples were taken at several timepoints before and after primary and secondary immunization, and bulk PBMC replicates and cell subsets were isolated. General findings and caveats noted by the study authors: After the booster, most of the clones that had expanded following primary vaccination were detected again (almost 98% of CD4 and 85% to 90% of CD8), which suggests that memory was broadly maintained. A small share of clonotypes was detected in both CD4 and CD8 compartments, with the overlap likely arising from convergent recombination. Because the study included only a couple of donors, the extent to which the findings can be generalized is limited. The secondary T-cell response was found to be weaker but faster than the primary response, with a peak reached on day 5 rather than on day 15. Because abundant contaminating clonotypes from the bulk population could be contained in FACS-sorted repertoires, computational filtering was required.

The data were produced on an Illumina NovaSeq 6000. TCR cDNA was synthesized by 5'RACE template switching, which introduced a universal primer site and unique molecular identifiers. Priming of cDNA synthesis was performed from both the TCR alpha and TCR beta constant segments. Library amplification used two PCR steps, and the second PCR step added sample barcodes and sequencing adapters. Sequencing of the libraries was done on either Illumina HiSeq 2500 (2x100 bp) or NovaSeq (2x150 bp). In the authors' own workflow: Reads were demultiplexed and collapsed into UMI consensus sequences with MIGEC, and V(D)J alignment was performed with MiXCR. Clonotypes responding to the vaccine were identified with edgeR on replicate PBMC samples, with the criteria of FDR below 0.01 and a log2 fold change above 5 up to day 15. CD4 or CD8 identity was assigned to each bulk clonotype according to whether the clonotype was present at higher abundance in the sequenced CD4 repertoire or the sequenced CD8 repertoire. In TCRdb, the public reads were trimmed at Q25 with fastp and aligned with MiXCR, with productive beta chains retained. One record per CDR3 amino acid sequence lists the most common genes and DNA. The V and J calls and clone size come from TCRdb's table, not from the authors' own analysis. This sample has 120,000 or so distinct CDR3 sequences in its table, and almost 9% of those were observed once. The top ten constitute almost 40% of the sample.

The treatment or condition label, as the study defines it: live attenuated yellow fever vaccine strain. A standard Ficoll-Paque protocol was used to isolate PBMCs from peripheral blood. Dynabeads CD4 and CD8 positive selection kits were used to isolate the CD4 and CD8 T-cell fractions. TriZol was used to extract RNA from bulk PBMCs, CD4 and CD8 fractions, and dextramer-positive and dextramer-negative fractions. This clonotype was seen a handful of times. Its antigen is unknown. The record has no base qualities; no much larger clone is one base away. Counted from cysteine to phenylalanine, this CDR3 has 15 amino acids. Kept here is only the CDR3 DNA, which spans 45 bases and is read in frame from base 1. The germline V gene specifies SQVTM as CDR1 and ANQGSEA as CDR2. V ends up 7 bases short and J 4 bases short, with an unmatched junction base count of 11.

The TCR sequence derives from a man aged 18 to 29 who received the YFV17D yellow fever vaccine. Sequencing used CD8+ T cells sorted from PBMCs, obtained on the day of the yellow fever booster vaccination. The chain is made from TRBV29-1 and TRBJ2-3; 10 bases in the junction line up with TRBD2. Here the CDR3 is given as CSARQDLAGADTQYF. The DNA sequence is given as TGCAGCGCTCGTCAGGACCTAGCGGGGGCAGATACGCAGTATTTT.